Shown below are 13 T cell receptor beta chains from a single sample sequenced in a study of T cell responses to AZD1222 COVID-19 vaccine. Profiling relied on immunoSEQ multiplex PCR, and the TCRdb table lists in-frame clones only, not all of them. The table records about 160,000 clones, about 90% of them present only once. Here the sequenced sample was peripheral blood, taken on day 0 of AZD1222 vaccination. The receptors shown here come from an adult in good health.

This clone was seen just once. The chain recombines TRBV4-3 with TRBJ1-2; the D is unclear. The CDR3 spans 15 residues. The V gene lost 3 bases and the J gene lost 7 bases, with 18 bases spanning the gap. CDR1 and CDR2 (germline): LGHNA, YSLEER. The chain's CDR3 is CASSQEKEGGRGYTF. The CDR3 region has the DNA TGCGCCAGCAGCCAGGAAAAGGAGGGCGGCCGTGGCTACACCTTC.

The rearrangement links TRBV19 to TRBJ1-1; TRBD1 is a possible D gene (5 bases). The CDR3 runs 11 residues. The germline CDR1 and CDR2 sequences are LNHDA and SQIVND (reference sequence). V was pared by 5 bases and J by 8 bases, with 9 bases between. CDR3 in amino acids: CASSWGMEAFF. CDR3 nucleotides: TGTGCCAGTAGTTGGGGGATGGAAGCTTTCTTT.

CDR3 sequence reads: CAWSHTENQPQHF. The CDR3 nucleotides are TGTGCCTGGAGTCACACCGAGAATCAGCCCCAGCATTTT. The chain has TRBV30 and TRBJ1-5; D is ambiguous. Deletions cut 2 bases from V and 4 bases from J, with 9 bases between. This CDR3 is built from 13 residues. Germline CDR1 and CDR2: GTSNPN and SVGIG (reference sequence).

This clone was counted a single time. This chain connects TRBV7-2 to TRBJ1-4; weak D call: TRBD1 (6 bases). V lost 4 bases and J 0 bases, leaving 9 bases between the germline ends. The CDR3 runs to 15 residues. Germline CDR1 and CDR2: SGHTA and FQGNSA. The CDR3 here is CASSSRTATNEKLFF. The CDR3 DNA reads as TGTGCCAGCAGCTCCCGGACAGCAACTAATGAAAAACTGTTTTTT.

The count of this clone is one. The chain is built from TRBV9 and TRBJ1-2, with D hard to call. The germline CDR1 and CDR2 sequences are SGDLS and YYNGEE. The V and J ends lost 1 base and 5 bases respectively, with 6 bases between them. The CDR3 has 12 amino acids. The CDR3 spells CASSVFEYGYTF. CDR3 sequence (DNA): TGTGCCAGCAGCGTATTCGAGTATGGCTACACCTTC.

This clone has only a few counts. V is TRBV4-3 and J is TRBJ2-7, with 10 bases that match TRBD2. The V gene's germline CDR1 is LGHNA and CDR2 YSLEER. Trimming cost V 2 bases and J 3 bases; bases outside gene matches: 16. The CDR3 consists of 19 residues. CDR3 bases: TGCGCCAGCAGCCAATCACCTCCCGGAGAGCGGGGGGGGTACTACGAGCAGTACTTC. Translating gives CASSQSPPGERGGYYEQYF.

The V and J genes are TRBV9 and TRBJ1-6, with 8 bases identical to TRBD1. V lost 3 bases and J lost 7; bases outside the gene matches: 6. The CDR3 is 15 residues long. CDR1 is SGDLS and CDR2 is YYNGEE in the germline V gene. This CDR3 is CASSETWTGNSPLHF. The CDR3 DNA sequence: TGTGCCAGCAGCGAGACATGGACAGGGAATTCACCCCTCCACTTT.

The chain is built from TRBV28 and TRBJ2-3; D is tentatively TRBD1 or TRBD2 (7 bases each). This CDR3 has 16 residues. Germline CDR1 MDHEN, CDR2 SYDVKM. V was shortened by 0 bases and J by 4 bases, with 14 bases between the two germline ends. CDR3 residues: CASSLWTGRDPDTQYF. In DNA form, the CDR3 reads TGTGCCAGCAGTTTATGGACAGGGAGGGACCCAGATACGCAGTATTTT.

This clone was seen a few times. V and J are TRBV19 and TRBJ2-2; D gene uncertain. CDR1 LNHDA and CDR2 SQIVND come from the germline V gene (reference sequence). V shed 2 bases and J shed 9 bases, with 13 bases lying between them. The CDR3 has 14 residues. The CDR3 reads CASSISGYLRELFF. The CDR3 DNA reads as TGTGCCAGTAGTATATCCGGCTACCTCAGGGAGCTGTTTTTT.

The V call is TRBV7-9, the J call TRBJ2-2; either TRBD1 or TRBD2 may fit D (5 bases each). The germline CDR1 and CDR2 sequences are SEHNR and FQNEAQ (reference sequence). CDR3 length: 17 residues. Trimming took off 5 bases at V and 6 bases at J, with 22 bases between the two ends. The CDR3 here is CASSHLSWGTLAGELFF. Written as DNA, the CDR3 is TGTGCCAGCAGCCATCTGTCATGGGGGACGTTGGCCGGGGAGCTGTTTTTT.

In DNA, the CDR3 is TGTGCCAGTAGTATACAACCCACGAACACCGGGGAGCTGTTTTTT. This gives the protein CASSIQPTNTGELFF. This chain connects TRBV19 to TRBJ2-2; D unresolved. CDR1 is LNHDA, CDR2 SQIVND, per germline (reference sequence). This CDR3 comprises 15 residues. The ends were cut back, 2 bases at V and 0 bases at J, with 7 bases in the middle.

V usage is TRBV2 and J usage is TRBJ2-7, with 9 bases that match TRBD1. CDR3 length: 15 amino acids. Trimming cost V 5 bases and J 2 bases; bases outside gene matches: 7. CDR1 is SNHLY and CDR2 is FYNNEI in the germline V gene. The CDR3 protein is CASSSRQGEAYEQYF. CDR3 DNA: TGTGCCAGCAGTTCTAGACAGGGGGAAGCCTACGAGCAGTACTTC.

The V call is TRBV3-1 (or the pseudogene TRBV3-2), the J call TRBJ1-3, with 7 bases fitting TRBD1. Trimming at V came to 4 bases and at J to 2 bases, leaving 2 bases not matched to a gene. The germline V gene has CDR1 LGHDT and CDR2 YNNKEL (reference sequence). The CDR3 runs 14 residues. Written as DNA, the CDR3 is TGTGCCAGCAGCCCCAGGGGGGCTGGAAACACCATATATTTT. Translated: CASSPRGAGNTIYF.